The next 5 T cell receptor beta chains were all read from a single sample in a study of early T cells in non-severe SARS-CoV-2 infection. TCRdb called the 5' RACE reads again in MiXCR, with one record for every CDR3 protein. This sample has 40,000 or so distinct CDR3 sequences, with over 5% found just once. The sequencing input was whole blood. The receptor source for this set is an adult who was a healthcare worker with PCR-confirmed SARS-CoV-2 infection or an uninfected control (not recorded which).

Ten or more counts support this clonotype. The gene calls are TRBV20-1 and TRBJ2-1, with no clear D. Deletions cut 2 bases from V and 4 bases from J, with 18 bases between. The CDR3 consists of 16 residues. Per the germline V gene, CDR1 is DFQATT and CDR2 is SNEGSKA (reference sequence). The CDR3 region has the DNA TGCAGTGCTAGATCGGCGGCCCAGGCGGCTTACAATGAGCAGTTCTTC. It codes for CSARSAAQAAYNEQFF.

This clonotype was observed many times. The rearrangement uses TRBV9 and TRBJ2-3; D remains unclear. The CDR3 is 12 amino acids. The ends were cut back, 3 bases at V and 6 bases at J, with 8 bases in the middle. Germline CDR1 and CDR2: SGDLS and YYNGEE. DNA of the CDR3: TGTGCCAGCAGCGCAGATCTGGATACGCAGTATTTT. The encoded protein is CASSADLDTQYF.

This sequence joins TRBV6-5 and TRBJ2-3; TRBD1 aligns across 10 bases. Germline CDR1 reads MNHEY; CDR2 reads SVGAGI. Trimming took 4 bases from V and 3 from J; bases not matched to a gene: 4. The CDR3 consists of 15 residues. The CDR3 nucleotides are TGTGCCAGCAGTTTCCCGGGACAGGGGACAGATACGCAGTATTTT. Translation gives CASSFPGQGTDTQYF.

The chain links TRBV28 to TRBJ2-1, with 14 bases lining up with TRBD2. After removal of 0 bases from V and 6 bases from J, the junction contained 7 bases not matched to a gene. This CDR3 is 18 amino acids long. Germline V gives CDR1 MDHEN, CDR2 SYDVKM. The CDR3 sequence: CASSLWVGLAGVFNEQFF. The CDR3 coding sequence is TGTGCCAGCAGTTTATGGGTGGGACTAGCGGGGGTTTTCAATGAGCAGTTCTTC.

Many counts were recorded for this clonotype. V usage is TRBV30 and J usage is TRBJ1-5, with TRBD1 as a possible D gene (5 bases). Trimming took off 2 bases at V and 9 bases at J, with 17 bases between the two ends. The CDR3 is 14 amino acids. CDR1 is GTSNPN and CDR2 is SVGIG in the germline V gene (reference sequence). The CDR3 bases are TGTGCCTGGAGTATAGATGGGTTCCAGGGGCCCCAGCATTTT. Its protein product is CAWSIDGFQGPQHF.